This T cell receptor (beta chain) was recorded in a study of blood T cell repertoires in COVID-19. Study overall: Researchers got acute and convalescent COVID-19 samples from the United States, Italy and Spain. In each case, the material was cDNA or gDNA derived from T cells, B-cell-depleted T cells, or PBMCs.

The authors' processing: Amplification of reference gene primers provided the estimated nucleated cell counts. The method was immunoSEQ multiplex PCR; TCRdb's version includes in-frame clones alone and lacks a portion of them. The DNA gave D and trimming, while V, J and clone size come from that table. The sample shows approximately 130,000 clones, 86% of them seen only once. CDR1 SNHLY and CDR2 FYNNEI come from the germline V gene. CDR3 length equals 13 residues. Trimming stripped 6 bases from V and 2 bases from J, with 10 bases between. This sequence originates from a woman aged 50 to 60 who had recovered from COVID-19. Specimen: peripheral blood. This chain connects TRBV2 to TRBJ1-1, with D perhaps TRBD1 (5 bases). CDR3 DNA sequence: TGTGCCAGCAGCCTCCAGGGAAACACTGAAGCTTTCTTT. Residues: CASSLQGNTEAFF.